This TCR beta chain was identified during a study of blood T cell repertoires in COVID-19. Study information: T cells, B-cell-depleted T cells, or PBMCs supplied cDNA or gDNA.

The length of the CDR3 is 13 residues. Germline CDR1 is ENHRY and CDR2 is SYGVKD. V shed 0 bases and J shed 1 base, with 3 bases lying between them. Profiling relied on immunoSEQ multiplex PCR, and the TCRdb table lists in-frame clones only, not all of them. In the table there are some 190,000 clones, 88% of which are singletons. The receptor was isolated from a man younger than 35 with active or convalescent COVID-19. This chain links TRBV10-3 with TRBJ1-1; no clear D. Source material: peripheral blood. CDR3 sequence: CAISESRNTEAFF. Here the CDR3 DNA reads TGTGCCATCAGTGAGTCCCGGAACACTGAAGCTTTCTTT.